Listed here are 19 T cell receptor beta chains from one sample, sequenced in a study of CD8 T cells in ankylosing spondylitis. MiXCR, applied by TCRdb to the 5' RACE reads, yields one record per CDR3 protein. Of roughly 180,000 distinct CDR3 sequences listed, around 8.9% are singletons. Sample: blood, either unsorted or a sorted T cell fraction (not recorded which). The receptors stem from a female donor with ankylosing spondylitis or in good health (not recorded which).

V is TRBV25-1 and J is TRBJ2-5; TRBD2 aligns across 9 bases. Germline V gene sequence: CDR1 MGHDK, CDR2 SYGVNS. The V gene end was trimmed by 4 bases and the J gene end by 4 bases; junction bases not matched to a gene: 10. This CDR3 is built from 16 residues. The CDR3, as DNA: TGTGCCAGCAGTGGGGAGAGGCTAGCGGGACGAGAGACCCAGTACTTC. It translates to CASSGERLAGRETQYF. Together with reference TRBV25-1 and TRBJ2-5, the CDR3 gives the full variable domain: EADIYQTPRYLVIGTGKKITLECSQTMGHDKMYWYQQDPGMELHLIHYSYGVNSTEKGDLSSESTVSRIRTEHFPLTLESARPSHTSQYLCASSGERLAGRETQYFGPGTRLLVL.

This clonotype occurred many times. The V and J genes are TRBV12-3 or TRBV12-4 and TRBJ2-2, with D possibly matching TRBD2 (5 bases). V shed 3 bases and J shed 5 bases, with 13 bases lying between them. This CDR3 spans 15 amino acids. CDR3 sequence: CASSLEAKGTGELFF. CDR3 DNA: TGTGCCAGCAGTTTGGAGGCGAAGGGAACCGGGGAGCTGTTTTTT.

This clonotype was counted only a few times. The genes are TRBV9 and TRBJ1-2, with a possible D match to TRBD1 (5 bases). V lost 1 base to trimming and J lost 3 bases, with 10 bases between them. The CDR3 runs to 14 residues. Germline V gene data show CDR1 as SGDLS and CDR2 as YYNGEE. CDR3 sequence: CASSVSGTDYGYTF. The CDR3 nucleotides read TGTGCCAGCAGCGTATCAGGGACGGACTATGGCTACACCTTC.

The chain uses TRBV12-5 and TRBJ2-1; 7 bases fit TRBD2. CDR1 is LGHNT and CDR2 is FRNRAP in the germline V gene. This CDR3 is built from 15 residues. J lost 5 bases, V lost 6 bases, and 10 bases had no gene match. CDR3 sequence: CASGTPAGVDNEQFF. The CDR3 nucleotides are TGTGCTAGTGGCACCCCCGCGGGAGTAGACAATGAGCAGTTCTTC.

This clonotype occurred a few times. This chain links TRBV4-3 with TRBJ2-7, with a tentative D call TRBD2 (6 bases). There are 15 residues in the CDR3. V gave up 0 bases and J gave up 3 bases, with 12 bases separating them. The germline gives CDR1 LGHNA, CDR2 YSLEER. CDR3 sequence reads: CASSQDRMTSYEQYF. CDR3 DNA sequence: TGCGCCAGCAGCCAAGATCGGATGACTAGCTACGAGCAGTACTTC.

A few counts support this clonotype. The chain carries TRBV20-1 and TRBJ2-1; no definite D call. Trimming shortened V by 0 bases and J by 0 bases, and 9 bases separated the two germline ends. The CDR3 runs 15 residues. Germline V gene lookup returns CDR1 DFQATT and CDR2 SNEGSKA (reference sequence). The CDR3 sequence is CSARDRFSSYNEQFF. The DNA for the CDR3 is TGCAGTGCTAGAGATCGGTTTAGCTCCTACAATGAGCAGTTCTTC.

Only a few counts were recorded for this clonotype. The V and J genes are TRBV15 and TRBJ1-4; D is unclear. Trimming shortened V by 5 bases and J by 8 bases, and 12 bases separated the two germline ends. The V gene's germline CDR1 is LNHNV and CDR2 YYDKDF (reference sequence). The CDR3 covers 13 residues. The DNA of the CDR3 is TGTGCCACCAGCGCCGACGTTAGGGAAAAACTGTTTTTT. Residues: CATSADVREKLFF. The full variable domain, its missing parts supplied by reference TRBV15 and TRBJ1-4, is DAMVIQNPRYQVTQFGKPVTLSCSQTLNHNVMYWYQQKSSQAPKLLFHYYDKDFNNEADTPDNFQSRRPNTSFCFLDIRSPGLGDTAMYLCATSADVREKLFFGSGTQLSVL.

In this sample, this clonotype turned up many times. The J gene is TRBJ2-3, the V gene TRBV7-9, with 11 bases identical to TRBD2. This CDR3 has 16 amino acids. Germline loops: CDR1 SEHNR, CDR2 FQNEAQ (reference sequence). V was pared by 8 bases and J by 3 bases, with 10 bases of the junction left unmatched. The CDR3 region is CASSLSLAGDTDTQYF. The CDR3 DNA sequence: TGTGCCAGCTCCCTCTCACTAGCGGGAGATACAGATACGCAGTATTTT.

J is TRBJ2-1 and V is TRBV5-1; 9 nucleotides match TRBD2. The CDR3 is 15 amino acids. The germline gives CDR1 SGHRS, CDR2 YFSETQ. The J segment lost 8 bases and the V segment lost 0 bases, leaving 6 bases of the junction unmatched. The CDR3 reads CASSLGGSGRDEQFF. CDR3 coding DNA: TGCGCCAGCAGCTTGGGAGGTAGCGGGAGAGATGAGCAGTTCTTC. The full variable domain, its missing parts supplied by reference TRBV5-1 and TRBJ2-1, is KAGVTQTPRYLIKTRGQQVTLSCSPISGHRSVSWYQQTPGQGLQFLFEYFSETQRNKGNFPGRFSGRQFSNSRSEMNVSTLELGDSALYLCASSLGGSGRDEQFFGPGTRLTVL.

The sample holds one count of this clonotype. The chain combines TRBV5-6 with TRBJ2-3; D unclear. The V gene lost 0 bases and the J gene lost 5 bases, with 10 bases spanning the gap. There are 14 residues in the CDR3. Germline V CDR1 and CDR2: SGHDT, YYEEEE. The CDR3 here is CASSLALEGDTQYF. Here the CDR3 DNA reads TGTGCCAGCAGCTTGGCCCTAGAAGGAGATACGCAGTATTTT.

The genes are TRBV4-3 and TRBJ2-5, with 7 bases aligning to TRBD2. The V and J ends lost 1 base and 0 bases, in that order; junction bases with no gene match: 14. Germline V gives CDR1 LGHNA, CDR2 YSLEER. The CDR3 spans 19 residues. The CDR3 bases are TGCGCCAGCAGCCAAGGGGGGTCTAGCGGAAGGAGGTACCAAGAGACCCAGTACTTC. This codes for CASSQGGSSGRRYQETQYF.

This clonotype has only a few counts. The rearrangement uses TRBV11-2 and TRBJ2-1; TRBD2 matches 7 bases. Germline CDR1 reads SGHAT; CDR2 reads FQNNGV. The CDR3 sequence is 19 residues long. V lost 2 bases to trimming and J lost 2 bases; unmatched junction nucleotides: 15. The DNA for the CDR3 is TGTGCCAGCAGCTTAAGGTATCCGAGGCGGGAGCCGACCTACAATGAGCAGTTCTTC. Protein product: CASSLRYPRREPTYNEQFF.

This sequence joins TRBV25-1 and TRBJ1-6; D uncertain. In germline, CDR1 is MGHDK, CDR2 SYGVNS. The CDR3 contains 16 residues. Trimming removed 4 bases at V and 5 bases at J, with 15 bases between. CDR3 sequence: CASSGPSDGHNSPLHF. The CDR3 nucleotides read TGTGCCAGCAGTGGTCCCTCGGACGGCCATAATTCACCCCTCCACTTT.

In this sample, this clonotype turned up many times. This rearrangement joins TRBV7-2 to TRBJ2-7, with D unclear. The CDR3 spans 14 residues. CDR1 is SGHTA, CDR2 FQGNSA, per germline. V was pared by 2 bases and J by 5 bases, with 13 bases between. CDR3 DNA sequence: TGTGCCAGCAGCTTATCTCCCTGGTCGGACGAGCAGTACTTC. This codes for CASSLSPWSDEQYF.

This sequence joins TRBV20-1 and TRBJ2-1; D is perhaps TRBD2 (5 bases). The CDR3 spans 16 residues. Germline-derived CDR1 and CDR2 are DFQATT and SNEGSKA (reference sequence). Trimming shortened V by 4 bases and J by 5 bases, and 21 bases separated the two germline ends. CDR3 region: CSATDGGYLLDNEQFF. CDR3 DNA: TGCAGTGCTACCGACGGAGGCTACCTCCTGGACAATGAGCAGTTCTTC.

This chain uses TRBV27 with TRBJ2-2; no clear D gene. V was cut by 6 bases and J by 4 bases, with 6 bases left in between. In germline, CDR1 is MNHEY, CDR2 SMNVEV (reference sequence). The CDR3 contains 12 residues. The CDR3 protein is CASRLITGELFF. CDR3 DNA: TGTGCCAGCAGACTTATCACCGGGGAGCTGTTTTTT.

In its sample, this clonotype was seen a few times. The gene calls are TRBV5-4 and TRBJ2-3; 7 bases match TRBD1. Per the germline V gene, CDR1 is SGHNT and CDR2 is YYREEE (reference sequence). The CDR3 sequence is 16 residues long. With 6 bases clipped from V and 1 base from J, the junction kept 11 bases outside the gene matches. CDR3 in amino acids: CASTHTGQVRTDTQYF. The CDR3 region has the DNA TGTGCCAGCACCCACACTGGACAGGTTCGCACAGATACGCAGTATTTT.

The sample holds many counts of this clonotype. The CDR3 sequence: CASSPNLFEQYF. The CDR3 DNA follows: TGTGCCAGCAGCCCGAATCTATTCGAGCAGTACTTC. The chain joins TRBV7-2 to TRBJ2-7; D unresolved. The germline gives CDR1 SGHTA, CDR2 FQGNSA. The CDR3 loop spans 12 amino acids. V dropped 5 bases and J dropped 6 bases, with 11 bases sitting between them.

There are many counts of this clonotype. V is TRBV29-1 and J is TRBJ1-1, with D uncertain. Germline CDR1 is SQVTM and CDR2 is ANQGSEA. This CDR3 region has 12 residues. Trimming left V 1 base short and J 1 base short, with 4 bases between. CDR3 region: CSVEGPNTEAFF. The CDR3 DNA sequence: TGCAGCGTTGAAGGGCCGAACACTGAAGCTTTCTTT. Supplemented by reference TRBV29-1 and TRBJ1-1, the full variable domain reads SAVISQKPSRDICQRGTSLTIQCQVDSQVTMMFWYRQQPGQSLTLIATANQGSEATYESGFVIDKFPISRPNLTFSTLTVSNMSPEDSSIYLCSVEGPNTEAFFGQGTRLTVV.